A single sample is the source of the 13 T cell receptor beta chains below, sequenced in a study of blood T cell repertoires in COVID-19. Repertoires were generated with immunoSEQ multiplex PCR, while TCRdb's copy carries only in-frame clones and drops some. The sample contains 25,000 to 35,000 clones, approximately 80% of which appear only once. Sequencing was performed on peripheral blood. These receptors came from an elderly woman with acute or convalescent COVID-19.

This clone was seen a single time. This chain connects TRBV28 to TRBJ1-4, with D unresolved. V lost 10 bases and J lost 5, with 17 bases in between. The CDR3 is 14 amino acids. Germline V gene sequence: CDR1 MDHEN, CDR2 SYDVKM. Here the CDR3 DNA reads TGTGCCACCACTTTGAGTGGTCCGAATGAAAAACTGTTTTTT. As protein: CATTLSGPNEKLFF.

The genes are TRBV5-1 and TRBJ1-1; possibly TRBD1 for D (6 bases). Germline V gene sequence: CDR1 SGHRS, CDR2 YFSETQ. CDR3 length: 15 residues. Trimming pared 1 base from V and 0 bases from J, leaving 10 bases between. The DNA of the CDR3 is TGCGCCAGCAGCTTGAGGCAGGGGATGAACACTGAAGCTTTCTTT. Translation gives CASSLRQGMNTEAFF.

The chain carries TRBV7-2 and TRBJ1-5; TRBD1 is a possible D gene (6 bases). Germline-derived CDR1 and CDR2 are SGHTA and FQGNSA. Trimming took 1 base from V and 4 from J, leaving 11 bases between them. The CDR3 sequence is 15 residues long. The CDR3 spells CASSLGGRGNQPQHF. The CDR3 DNA follows: TGTGCCAGCAGCTTAGGAGGGAGGGGGAATCAGCCCCAGCATTTT.

This sequence joins TRBV30 and TRBJ2-7; 8 bases map to TRBD1. J gave up 4 bases and V 3 bases, and 11 bases lay outside the gene matches. Germline V gene lookup returns CDR1 GTSNPN and CDR2 SVGIG (reference sequence). The CDR3 covers 15 residues. The CDR3 protein is CAWSVRGTGKYEQYF. DNA of the CDR3: TGTGCCTGGAGCGTTCGTGGGACAGGAAAATACGAGCAGTACTTC.

The J gene is TRBJ2-3, the V gene TRBV5-4; 8 positions match TRBD2. The V and J ends lost 7 bases and 3 bases, in that order; junction bases with no gene match: 13. The CDR3 is 16 amino acids. Germline V gene data show CDR1 as SGHNT and CDR2 as YYREEE (reference sequence). The CDR3 region is CASHSMGGGPTDTQYF. As DNA, the CDR3 is TGTGCCAGCCACTCAATGGGCGGGGGGCCTACAGATACGCAGTATTTT.

This sequence joins TRBV5-5 and TRBJ1-5; D is possibly TRBD1 (6 bases). Germline CDR1 and CDR2: SGHKS and YYEKEE (reference sequence). V was trimmed by 4 bases and J by 1 base, leaving 12 bases between them. The CDR3 length is 15 residues. CDR3 DNA sequence: TGTGCCAGCAGCGGGGGGGACACCAGCAATCAGCCCCAGCATTTT. This translates into CASSGGDTSNQPQHF.

This chain connects TRBV10-2 to TRBJ1-1, with 11 bases matching TRBD1. This CDR3 comprises 15 residues. V shed 6 bases and J 5 bases; nucleotides not matched to a gene: 8. Germline loops: CDR1 WSHSY, CDR2 SAAADI. The CDR3 region is CASRSGTGGLTEAFF. CDR3 bases: TGCGCCAGCAGGTCAGGGACAGGGGGATTAACTGAAGCTTTCTTT.

The V call is TRBV9, the J call TRBJ2-2, with D perhaps TRBD1 (5 bases). Germline V gene lookup returns CDR1 SGDLS and CDR2 YYNGEE. Trimming took off 4 bases at V and 3 bases at J, with 13 bases between the two ends. The CDR3 is made up of 15 amino acids. The CDR3 DNA follows: TGTGCCAGCAGCCTAACCGACAGTTACACCGGGGAGCTGTTTTTT. Encoded protein: CASSLTDSYTGELFF.

Notes on this clone: One end of the junction is discordant with germline, which a read error may explain. The gene calls are TRBV6-6 and TRBJ1-1; tentatively, D is TRBD1 (5 bases). The CDR3 loop spans 14 amino acids. Germline V gene data show CDR1 as MNHNY and CDR2 as SVGAGI (reference sequence). The CDR3 reads CASTPPRQNSEAFF. In DNA, the CDR3 is TGTGCCAGCACCCCCCCACGACAGAACTCTGAAGCTTTCTTT.

The J gene is TRBJ2-7, the V gene TRBV11-2; 7 bases are a match to TRBD2. Per the germline V gene, CDR1 is SGHAT and CDR2 is FQNNGV. The V and J ends lost 1 base and 9 bases, in that order; junction bases with no gene match: 6. The CDR3 consists of 13 residues. CDR3 DNA sequence: TGTGCCAGCAGCTTAGGCCCTACGGGGGGGCAGTACTTC. Residues: CASSLGPTGGQYF.

The chain is built from TRBV6-4 and TRBJ2-5; a weak D match, TRBD2 (7 bases). CDR1 and CDR2 (germline): MRHNA, SNTAGT. This CDR3 is built from 13 residues. Trimming removed 5 bases from V and 4 bases from J, with 11 bases in between. The CDR3 loop is CASSRGAGETQYF. CDR3 DNA: TGTGCCAGCAGTCGGGGGGCCGGAGAGACCCAGTACTTC.

The V call is TRBV18, the J call TRBJ2-1; TRBD1 is a possible D gene (6 bases). The V gene's germline CDR1 is KGHSH and CDR2 LQKENI. The CDR3 length is 15 residues. V lost 3 bases and J lost 4, with 13 bases in between. The CDR3 protein is CASSPKAGTYNEQFF. CDR3 nucleotide sequence: TGTGCCAGCTCACCTAAAGCAGGGACATACAATGAGCAGTTCTTC. The variable domain in full, with the rest retrieved from reference TRBV18 and TRBJ2-1, is NAGVMQNPRHLVRRRGQEARLRCSPMKGHSHVYWYRQLPEEGLKFMVYLQKENIIDESGMPKERFSAEFPKEGPSILRIQQVVRGDSAAYFCASSPKAGTYNEQFFGPGTRLTVL.

The rearrangement joins TRBV5-1 to TRBJ1-5, with 9 bases lining up with TRBD1. The CDR3 extends over 13 amino acids. Germline V gene sequence: CDR1 SGHRS, CDR2 YFSETQ. Trimming at V came to 6 bases and at J to 7 bases, leaving 5 bases not matched to a gene. The CDR3 nucleotides are TGCGCCAGCACCATGGGACAGGGCCAGCCCCAGCATTTT. Its translation: CASTMGQGQPQHF.